The entry that follows covers one TCR beta chain sequence. What it binds is unknown. TCR subtype-specific primers in iRepertoire multiplex PCR prepared libraries for bulk and single-cell sequencing. TCRdb re-called the multiplex PCR reads and gives one entry per CDR3 protein, without DNA. The sample data list about 10,000 distinct CDR3 sequences. This entry comes from a study of T cells in severe cutaneous drug reactions. For the study at large: Culprit drug assignment used the Naranjo algorithm and the ALDEN algorithm.

The patients sequenced had a carbamazepine-induced Stevens-Johnson syndrome or toxic epidermal necrolysis reaction. Study results and limitations: One public TCRbeta CDR3 appeared in all seven blister samples, averaging about 15%.

Sequencing was performed on cells from a skin blister. This TCR was recovered from a human donor with Stevens-Johnson syndrome, a severe cutaneous drug reaction.

CDR3 loop: CSVEGGTSGYTDTQYF. The chain has TRBV29-1 and TRBJ2-3; as DNA is missing, the TRBD2 call by TCRdb cannot be tested. The CDR3 loop spans 16 amino acids. In germline, CDR1 is SQVTM, CDR2 ANQGSEA.